This T cell receptor (beta chain) came from a study of T cells in Graves' hyperthyroidism and ophthalmopathy. CDR3 length: 13 residues. CDR1 is MNHEY, CDR2 SVGEGT, per germline. The ends were cut back, 5 bases at V and 5 bases at J, with 12 bases in the middle. Orbital computed tomography and thyroid ultrasound, together with serum TRAb and thyroxine and clinical symptoms, were used for diagnoses. TCR beta CDR3 regions were amplified from RNA. An initial round of RT-PCR targeting the TCR CDR3 relied on the HTBI primer set. TCRdb re-called the multiplex PCR reads with MiXCR, one entry per CDR3 protein. Found here are more than 500,000 distinct CDR3 sequences, about 14% of them singletons; the top ten hold around 4%.

The sample comprised blood. The V and J genes are TRBV6-2 or TRBV6-3 and TRBJ2-5; unclear D gene. The TCR sequence derives from a woman in her thirties or forties with Graves' ophthalmopathy. The CDR3 DNA reads TGTGCCAGCAGTCCAAGAGAGGCGGAGACCCAGTACTTC. Protein: CASSPREAETQYF.